The present T cell receptor (beta chain) was sequenced within a study of regulatory T cells in long-lasting Graves disease. Study as a whole: Duration of antithyroid drug therapy among newly diagnosed Graves' patients was under 3 months. Regarding the study as a whole: The TCR repertoire of persistent Graves' patients was less diverse than that of newly diagnosed ones.

Documented time point: newly diagnosed GD, antithyroid drugs for less than 3 months. Generation of the TCR library employed RNA extracted from PBMCs. Researchers made TCR beta libraries by using iRepertoire HTBI primers and running Arm-PCR on CDR3 regions. In TCRdb, the multiplex PCR reads were re-called with MiXCR into one record per CDR3 protein. The table lists roughly 420,000 distinct CDR3 sequences, 11% to 15% of them singletons, with under 20% in the top ten. Points on this clonotype: Antigen specificity is unknown.

The same data also went into a second study, on T cells in Graves' hyperthyroidism and ophthalmopathy. That report notes: Each diagnosis was grounded in clinical symptoms, serum thyroxine and TRAb, thyroid ultrasound, and orbital computed tomography.

This material consisted of peripheral blood mononuclear cells (PBMCs), taken at new diagnosis, from a patient treated with antithyroid drugs. The sequence was obtained from a woman between 50 and 59 years old with Graves disease.

The CDR3 is CASSLRTGLAGSVVYF. Here the CDR3 DNA reads TGTGCCAGCAGCTTAAGGACAGGACTAGCGGGAAGTGTAGTGTACTTC. The chain carries TRBV7-2 and TRBJ2-5, with 12 positions matching TRBD2. Germline CDR1 SGHTA, CDR2 FQGNSA. This CDR3 contains 16 residues. Trimming cost V 2 bases and J 13 bases; bases outside gene matches: 14.